This T cell receptor (beta chain) was sequenced for a study of T cell responses to AZD1222 COVID-19 vaccine. Germline V gives CDR1 MDHEN, CDR2 SYDVKM. Trimming took 5 bases from V and 4 from J; bases not matched to a gene: 10. The CDR3 runs 16 residues. Using immunoSEQ multiplex PCR, the repertoire was profiled, and TCRdb retains in-frame clones only, with some absent. The sample records some 130,000 clones, just over 85% being singletons. This clone was seen only once. The starting material was peripheral blood, obtained on day 0 of AZD1222 vaccination. This TCR was sampled from an adult in good health. The rearrangement joins TRBV28 to TRBJ1-5, with 8 bases lining up with TRBD1. The CDR3 reads CASSAPGQGRNQPQHF. As DNA, the CDR3 is TGTGCCAGCAGTGCCCCCGGACAGGGCCGAAATCAGCCCCAGCATTTT. Full variable domain (outside the CDR3, taken from reference TRBV28 and TRBJ1-5): DVKVTQSSRYLVKRTGEKVFLECVQDMDHENMFWYRQDPGLGLRLIYFSYDVKMKEKGDIPEGYSVSREKKERFSLILESASTNQTSMYLCASSAPGQGRNQPQHFGDGTRLSIL.